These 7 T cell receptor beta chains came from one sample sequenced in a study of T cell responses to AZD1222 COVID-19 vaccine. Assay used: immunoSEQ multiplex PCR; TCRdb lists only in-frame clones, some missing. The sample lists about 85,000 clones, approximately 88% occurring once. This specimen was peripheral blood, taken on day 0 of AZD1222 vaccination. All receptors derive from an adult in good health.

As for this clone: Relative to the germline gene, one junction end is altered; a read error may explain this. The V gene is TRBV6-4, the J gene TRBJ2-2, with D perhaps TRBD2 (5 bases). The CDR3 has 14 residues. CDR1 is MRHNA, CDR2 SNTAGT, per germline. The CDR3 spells CARSEGTNTGELFF. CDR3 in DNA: TGTGCCAGAAGTGAGGGAACGAACACCGGGGAGCTGTTTTTT.

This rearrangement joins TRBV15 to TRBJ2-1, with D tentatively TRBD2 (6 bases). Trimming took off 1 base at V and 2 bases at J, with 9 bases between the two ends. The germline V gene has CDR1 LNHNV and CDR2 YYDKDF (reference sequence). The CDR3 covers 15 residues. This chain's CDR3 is CATSRAPGAYNEQFF. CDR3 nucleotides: TGTGCCACCAGCAGAGCCCCGGGAGCCTACAATGAGCAGTTCTTC.

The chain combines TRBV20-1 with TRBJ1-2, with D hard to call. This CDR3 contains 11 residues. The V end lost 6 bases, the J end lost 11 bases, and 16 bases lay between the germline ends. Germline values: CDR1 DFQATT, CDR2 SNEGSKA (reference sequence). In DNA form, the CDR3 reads TGCAGTGCCATTATTACCCGGGGTTACACCTTC. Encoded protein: CSAIITRGYTF.

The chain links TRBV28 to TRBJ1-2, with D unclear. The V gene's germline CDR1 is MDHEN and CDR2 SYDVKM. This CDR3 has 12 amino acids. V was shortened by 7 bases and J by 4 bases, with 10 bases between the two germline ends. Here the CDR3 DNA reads TGTGCCAGCATCCACGATACCTATGGCTACACCTTC. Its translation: CASIHDTYGYTF.

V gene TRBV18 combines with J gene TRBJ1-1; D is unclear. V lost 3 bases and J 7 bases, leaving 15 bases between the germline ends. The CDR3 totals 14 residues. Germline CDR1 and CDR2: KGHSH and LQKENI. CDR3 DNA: TGTGCCAGCTCACCTGGGCAGGCCGGTCGTGAAGCTTTCTTT. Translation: CASSPGQAGREAFF.

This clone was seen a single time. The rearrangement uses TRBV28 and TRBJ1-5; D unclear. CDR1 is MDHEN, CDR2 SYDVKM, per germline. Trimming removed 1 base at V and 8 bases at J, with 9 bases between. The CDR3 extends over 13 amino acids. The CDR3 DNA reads TGTGCCAGCAGTTTATCGGCCATCAAGCCCCAGCATTTT. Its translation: CASSLSAIKPQHF.

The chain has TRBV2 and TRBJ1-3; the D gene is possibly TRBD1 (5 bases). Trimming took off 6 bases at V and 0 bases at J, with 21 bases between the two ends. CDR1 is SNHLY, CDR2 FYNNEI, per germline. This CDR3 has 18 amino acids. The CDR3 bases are TGTGCCAGCAGCGTCGATCCCCCGGGACGCTTCTCTGGAAACACCATATATTTT. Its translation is CASSVDPPGRFSGNTIYF.